The present T cell receptor (beta chain) was sequenced within a study of cytotoxic CD8 clonotypes in ibrutinib-treated CLL. For the study at large: Within the patient group, around twelve were relapsed/refractory and roughly 14 treatment-naive, and 17 were IGHV unmutated. Partial response was seen in approximately 24 patients and complete response in 2; after median roughly 66 months, around 15 stayed remitted, roughly twelve progressed. Study observations and caveats: Clonality went up at ibrutinib response and then declined back toward baseline at progression.

Only in-frame clones appear in the TCRdb table, and some are missing; sequencing was by immunoSEQ multiplex PCR. Here the sample spans 85,000 or so clones, 75% to 85% being singletons. Turning to this clone: Its antigen is as yet unknown.

Trimming cost V 5 bases and J 5 bases, with 9 bases left between them. The length of the CDR3 is 13 residues. Germline V gene data show CDR1 as MNHEY and CDR2 as SVGAGI. As input for TCR beta libraries, about 1.9 micrograms of genomic DNA came from cryopreserved PBMCs. This sequence originates from a human donor with chronic lymphocytic leukemia. The sample was PBMCs, taken after 12 months of ibrutinib treatment. The J gene is TRBJ2-2, the V gene TRBV6-5, with unresolved D. DNA for the CDR3: TGTGCCAGCAGTGGCTACGGAACCGGGGAGCTGTTTTTT. Its translation is CASSGYGTGELFF.